The 21 T cell receptor beta chains below were found in one sample sequenced in a study of blood T cell repertoires in COVID-19. Produced via immunoSEQ multiplex PCR; TCRdb's table is partial and in-frame only. The sample includes roughly 570,000 clones, about 88% of them seen just once. Sequenced sample: peripheral blood. All receptors derive from a woman in her forties or fifties with COVID-19, enrolled during active disease.

The genes are TRBV30 and TRBJ2-1; 12 positions agree with TRBD1. CDR1 is GTSNPN and CDR2 is SVGIG in the germline V gene (reference sequence). The CDR3 has 17 residues. V was pared by 2 bases and J by 7 bases, with 12 bases of the junction left unmatched. The chain's CDR3 is CAWSRMRGTGGKNEQFF. The CDR3 region has the DNA TGTGCCTGGAGTAGAATGAGGGGGACAGGGGGCAAAAATGAGCAGTTCTTC.

This chain uses TRBV29-1 with TRBJ2-1; unclear D gene. This CDR3 is 12 amino acids long. Germline CDR1 is SQVTM and CDR2 is ANQGSEA. Trimming shortened V by 1 base and J by 4 bases, and 5 bases separated the two germline ends. This CDR3 reads CSVEVSYNEQFF. DNA of the CDR3: TGCAGCGTTGAAGTATCTTACAATGAGCAGTTCTTC.

The rearrangement joins TRBV5-6 to TRBJ2-7; D possibly corresponds to TRBD1 (6 bases). Deletions cut 4 bases from V and 7 bases from J, with 15 bases between. Germline CDR1 SGHDT, CDR2 YYEEEE. The CDR3 has 13 residues. As DNA, the CDR3 is TGTGCCAGCAGCACAGGGCCCCAGGGAGAGCAGTACTTC. Its protein product is CASSTGPQGEQYF.

The chain joins TRBV6-5 to TRBJ1-1; TRBD1 aligns across 7 bases. The CDR3 length is 15 residues. CDR1 and CDR2 from the germline V gene are MNHEY and SVGAGI. Trimming took 4 bases from V and 3 from J; bases not matched to a gene: 8. This CDR3 is CASSSSPDRYTEAFF. CDR3 DNA: TGTGCCAGCAGTTCTTCCCCGGACAGGTACACTGAAGCTTTCTTT.

The chain is built from TRBV6-1 and TRBJ2-7; 9 bases line up with TRBD1. Germline CDR1 reads MNHNS; CDR2 reads SASEGT. The CDR3 loop spans 15 amino acids. Trimming took 2 bases from V and 4 from J; bases not matched to a gene: 6. Written as DNA, the CDR3 is TGTGCCAGCAGTGAATCAGTGACAGGGGGATACGAGCAGTACTTC. Translating gives CASSESVTGGYEQYF.

This clone was seen once. This chain links TRBV11-2 with TRBJ2-7; 8 positions agree with TRBD1. V lost 4 bases and J lost 3; bases outside the gene matches: 5. CDR1 and CDR2 (germline): SGHAT, FQNNGV. This CDR3 has 14 amino acids. The CDR3: CASSSGTGLYEQYF. In DNA, the CDR3 is TGTGCCAGCAGCTCCGGGACAGGTCTCTACGAGCAGTACTTC.

V is TRBV2 and J is TRBJ1-5; 7 bases agree with TRBD1. V lost 6 bases to trimming and J lost 7 bases; unmatched junction nucleotides: 15. CDR3 length: 16 amino acids. Germline V CDR1 and CDR2: SNHLY, FYNNEI. The chain's CDR3 is CASSKTDREMGQPQHF. CDR3 DNA: TGTGCCAGCAGCAAAACAGACAGGGAAATGGGGCAGCCCCAGCATTTT.

This clone was detected only a few times. This rearrangement joins TRBV20-1 to TRBJ1-1; TRBD1 is a possible D gene (5 bases). The germline V and J ends were trimmed by 3 bases and 1 base, with 9 bases remaining between them. CDR3 length: 13 amino acids. CDR1 is DFQATT and CDR2 is SNEGSKA in the germline V gene (reference sequence). The CDR3 DNA follows: TGCAGTGCTAGTCAAGACAGGAACACTGAAGCTTTCTTT. Residues: CSASQDRNTEAFF.

The genes are TRBV6-5 and TRBJ1-2, with 12 bases fitting TRBD1. The CDR3 extends over 15 amino acids. V lost 0 bases, J lost 8 bases, and 4 bases stayed unmatched. Germline V gives CDR1 MNHEY, CDR2 SVGAGI. Here the CDR3 DNA reads TGTGCCAGCAGTTACTCGGGACAGGGGGCGGTGGGCTACACCTTC. This sequence encodes CASSYSGQGAVGYTF.

CDR3 region: CASSEAGGQGSPYEQYF. The CDR3 DNA reads as TGTGCCAGCAGTGAAGCCGGAGGACAGGGTTCCCCCTACGAGCAGTACTTC. This rearrangement joins TRBV6-1 to TRBJ2-7; TRBD1 aligns across 8 bases. Germline CDR1 reads MNHNS; CDR2 reads SASEGT. Unmatched junction bases numbered 9, after V lost 0 bases and J lost 2 bases. The CDR3 loop spans 17 amino acids.

The chain joins TRBV4-1 to TRBJ2-3; TRBD2 aligns across 8 bases. The germline CDR1 and CDR2 sequences are MGHRA and YSYEKL. The CDR3 runs to 18 residues. V trimming: 0 bases; J trimming: 2 bases; junction bases outside the gene matches: 10. The chain's CDR3 is CASSQDFGVAGFTDTQYF. The CDR3, as DNA: TGCGCCAGCAGCCAAGATTTTGGGGTAGCGGGGTTCACAGATACGCAGTATTTT.

The gene calls are TRBV7-3 and TRBJ2-7, with 9 nucleotides matching TRBD2. From germline, CDR1 is SGHTA and CDR2 FQGTGA. V shed 0 bases, J shed 1 base, and the junction held 7 bases outside the gene matches. This CDR3 has 17 amino acids. CDR3 protein: CASSLTPNSGGSYEQYF. The CDR3 nucleotides read TGTGCCAGCAGCTTAACGCCTAACAGCGGGGGGTCCTACGAGCAGTACTTC.

The genes are TRBV24-1 and TRBJ2-3, with 10 bases matching TRBD1. There are 15 residues in the CDR3. Trimming took 5 bases from V and 5 from J; bases not matched to a gene: 6. CDR1 and CDR2 from the germline V gene are KGHDR and SFDVKD. CDR3 loop: CATSVGTGAVDTQYF. The CDR3 DNA reads as TGTGCCACCAGTGTGGGGACAGGGGCGGTAGATACGCAGTATTTT.

This chain connects TRBV30 to TRBJ1-1; D call uncertain. The V end was cut by 5 bases, the J end by 8 bases, with 15 bases between. The CDR3 covers 12 residues. Germline CDR1 reads GTSNPN; CDR2 reads SVGIG (reference sequence). The CDR3 DNA sequence: TGTGCCTGGGGGCTTTCCGGAGGGGAAGCTTTCTTT. This encodes CAWGLSGGEAFF.

V usage is TRBV6-1 and J usage is TRBJ1-6; D unclear. Per germline, CDR1 MNHNS and CDR2 SASEGT. The CDR3 covers 16 residues. Trimming pared 4 bases from V and 3 bases from J, leaving 13 bases between. CDR3 DNA sequence: TGTGCCAGCAGTGTGGGCCGATTGAGCTATAATTCACCCCTCCACTTT. It specifies CASSVGRLSYNSPLHF.

The chain is built from TRBV7-9 and TRBJ2-6, with 8 bases aligning to TRBD1. CDR1 and CDR2 (germline): SEHNR, FQNEAQ (reference sequence). CDR3 length: 15 amino acids. Trimming at V came to 5 bases and at J to 2 bases, leaving 2 bases not matched to a gene. The chain's CDR3 is CASSPTGAGANVLTF. DNA of the CDR3: TGTGCCAGCAGCCCGACAGGGGCTGGGGCCAACGTCCTGACTTTC.

The chain is built from TRBV7-9 and TRBJ1-6; a weak D match, TRBD1 (5 bases). The CDR3 consists of 13 residues. Trimming removed 5 bases at V and 7 bases at J, with 9 bases between. CDR1 and CDR2 (germline): SEHNR, FQNEAQ (reference sequence). Written as DNA, the CDR3 is TGTGCCAGCAGCCCCCGGGGGAATTCACCCCTCCACTTT. It specifies CASSPRGNSPLHF.

The chain employs TRBV28 and TRBJ2-7, with D perhaps TRBD1 (5 bases). V was cut by 7 bases and J by 2 bases, with 12 bases left in between. This CDR3 is 13 amino acids long. The germline gives CDR1 MDHEN, CDR2 SYDVKM. In nucleotides, the CDR3 is TGTGCCAGCAAGGATCCAGGGACCTACGAGCAGTACTTC. Its translation is CASKDPGTYEQYF. The full variable domain, in which reference TRBV28 and TRBJ2-7 provide the parts outside the CDR3, is DVKVTQSSRYLVKRTGEKVFLECVQDMDHENMFWYRQDPGLGLRLIYFSYDVKMKEKGDIPEGYSVSREKKERFSLILESASTNQTSMYLCASKDPGTYEQYFGPGTRLTVT.

This chain connects TRBV27 to TRBJ1-2, with D hard to call. V was clipped by 4 bases and J by 1 base, with 13 bases between them. Per germline, CDR1 MNHEY and CDR2 SMNVEV (reference sequence). The CDR3 length is 15 residues. CDR3 amino acids: CASSYDGAYNYGYTF. DNA for the CDR3: TGTGCCAGCAGTTACGACGGAGCCTATAACTATGGCTACACCTTC.

The rearrangement uses TRBV19 and TRBJ2-4, with D perhaps matching TRBD1 (5 bases). The CDR3 length is 16 residues. Germline V gives CDR1 LNHDA, CDR2 SQIVND (reference sequence). The germline V and J ends were trimmed by 4 bases and 9 bases, with 22 bases remaining between them. The CDR3, as DNA: TGTGCCAGTAGTAATATGCCTCAGGGATATCAAAGCATTCAGTACTTC. Its translation: CASSNMPQGYQSIQYF. Full variable domain (outside the CDR3, taken from reference TRBV19 and TRBJ2-4): DGGITQSPKYLFRKEGQNVTLSCEQNLNHDAMYWYRQDPGQGLRLIYYSQIVNDFQKGDIAEGYSVSREKKESFPLTVTSAQKNPTAFYLCASSNMPQGYQSIQYFGAGTRLSVL.

The chain combines TRBV27 with TRBJ1-5, with 7 bases identical to TRBD1. The trim removed 4 bases at V and 6 bases at J, leaving 6 bases unmatched. The CDR3 is 14 residues long. Germline loops: CDR1 MNHEY, CDR2 SMNVEV (reference sequence). The CDR3 nucleotides are TGTGCCAGCAGTTCGGCAGGGGGGTCTCAGCCCCAGCATTTT. Protein: CASSSAGGSQPQHF.